The rows below give T cell receptor beta chains drawn from one sample of a study of neurological immune-mediated disorders. TCRdb recomputed calls from the 5' RACE reads with MiXCR, one row per CDR3 protein. Of tens of thousands of distinct CDR3 sequences listed, about 13% are singletons. The specimen sequenced was PBMCs. All receptors come from a woman in her 40s in good health. CDR3s include the opening cysteine and the closing phenylalanine or tryptophan. D genes are given only for firm matches. Not every row has a clone size; where given, it reads once, few, many or a size class.

v_gene	abundance	j_gene	d_gene	CDR3nt	CDR3aa
TRBV5-1	many	TRBJ2-3	TRBD2	TGCGCCAGCAGCCAAGGGACTAGCGGGGTGACAGATACGCAGTATTTT	CASSQGTSGVTDTQYF
TRBV4-3	-	TRBJ2-1	-	TGCGCCAGCAGCTTAGAGGGGAGGAACTCCTACAATGACCAGTTCTTC	CASSLEGRNSYNDQFF
TRBV10-3	many	TRBJ2-3	-	TGTGCCATCGATACGAATGGGGGAGCTACGCAGTATTTT	CAIDTNGGATQYF
TRBV5-1	many	TRBJ2-2	-	TGCGCCAGCAAGGGGTCCGGGGAGCTGTTTTTT	CASKGSGELFF
TRBV4-1	many	TRBJ2-1	-	TGCGCCAGCAGCCAAGACGCAATAGGGGATGAGCAGTTCTTC	CASSQDAIGDEQFF
TRBV7-6	many	TRBJ1-1	TRBD1	TGTGCCAGCAGCACCCCCCAGACAGGGGGTTACACTGAAGCTTTCTTT	CASSTPQTGGYTEAFF
TRBV5-6	many	TRBJ2-5	-	TGTGCCAGCAGCTTGGGGCCCCATGGAGAGACCCAGTACTTC	CASSLGPHGETQYF
TRBV5-1	many	TRBJ2-1	TRBD2	TGCGCCAGCAGCTCCCGAGTAGTGGGCCGGGGAGGGGATGTCGATGAGCAGTTCTTC	CASSSRVVGRGGDVDEQFF
TRBV6-5	many	TRBJ2-1	-	TGTGCCAGCAGTTACTCCGAGGATTACTATGAGCAGTTCTTC	CASSYSEDYYEQFF
TRBV5-6	many	TRBJ2-7	-	TGTGCCAGCAGCTTGGTCAGGGTAACCTACGAGCAGTACTTC	CASSLVRVTYEQYF
TRBV5-1	many	TRBJ1-2	-	TGCGCCAGCAGCTTGGAAGGACACAGTGGCTACACCTTC	CASSLEGHSGYTF
TRBV5-1	many	TRBJ1-2	-	TGCGCCAGCAGCTTGGGGGCGGCAGGGAATAACTATGGCTACACCTTC	CASSLGAAGNNYGYTF
TRBV14	few	TRBJ1-2	-	TGTGCCAGCAGCCCCCACCGCGGTAACTATGGCTACACCTTC	CASSPHRGNYGYTF
TRBV6-6	many	TRBJ1-5	-	TGTGCCAGCAGTTATCCCCCGACCCAGCATTTT	CASSYPPTQHF
TRBV12-3/TRBV12-4	many	TRBJ1-1	-	TGTGCCAGCATCTTAGGACTGTCGAACACTGAAGCTTTCTTT	CASILGLSNTEAFF
TRBV7-2	many	TRBJ2-3	-	TGTGCCAGCAGCTTAGGCCCACCGAACACAGATACGCAGTATTTT	CASSLGPPNTDTQYF
TRBV20-1	many	TRBJ2-7	-	TGCAGTGCTAGCGGGGACCCCTACGAGCAGTACTTC	CSASGDPYEQYF
TRBV10-3	many	TRBJ1-3	-	TGTGCCATCAGTGGCCTAATGACAGCTTCCTCTGGAAACACCATATATTTT	CAISGLMTASSGNTIYF
TRBV6-6	many	TRBJ2-7	-	TGTGCCAGCAGTTACACGGGAGCCAGCTACGAGCAGTACTTC	CASSYTGASYEQYF
TRBV5-6	-	TRBJ1-2	-	TGTGCCAGCAGTTCGGGGGACAACTATGGCTACACCTTC	CASSSGDNYGYTF
TRBV12-3/TRBV12-4	few	TRBJ1-3	-	TGTGCCAGCAGTTGGCCCCCCCGCGTAGACTTT	CASSWPPRVDF
TRBV5-1	many	TRBJ2-5	TRBD2	TGCGCCAGCAGCTTGGAGAACGCGGGGGGGAGGGCCCAGTACTTC	CASSLENAGGRAQYF